The source of this T cell receptor (beta chain) is a study of T cell repertoires in cytomegalovirus infection. As for the study in general: Indications came from public TCR beta signatures; they pointed to CMV infection and to a matching HLA type.

TCRdb re-derived calls from the reads in MiXCR, one entry per CDR3 protein. This sample carries about 740,000 distinct CDR3 sequences, 35% to 40% of them seen once, and the ten largest clones take about 2.8%. This CDR3 is 16 amino acids long. CDR1 is MDHEN and CDR2 is SYDVKM in the germline V gene. V lost 6 bases, J lost 4 bases, and 9 bases stayed unmatched. Study results and caveats: The study found HLA-C-restricted CMV-specific TCR beta clonotypes dominating the ex vivo response. Individuals carrying CMV plus the relevant HLA were identified by cumulative frequency of public TCR beta families.

For this clonotype: Its target is unknown.

The genes are TRBV28 and TRBJ1-4; the match to TRBD1 covers 9 bases. The TCR comes from a human donor in good health (CMV status not recorded). Some clones in this sample may be carry-over from other donors' samples. The sequencing input was PBMCs. The CDR3, as DNA: TGTGCCAGCAGCCCGGGACAGGGAAAGGTTAATGAAAAACTGTTTTTT. Protein product: CASSPGQGKVNEKLFF.